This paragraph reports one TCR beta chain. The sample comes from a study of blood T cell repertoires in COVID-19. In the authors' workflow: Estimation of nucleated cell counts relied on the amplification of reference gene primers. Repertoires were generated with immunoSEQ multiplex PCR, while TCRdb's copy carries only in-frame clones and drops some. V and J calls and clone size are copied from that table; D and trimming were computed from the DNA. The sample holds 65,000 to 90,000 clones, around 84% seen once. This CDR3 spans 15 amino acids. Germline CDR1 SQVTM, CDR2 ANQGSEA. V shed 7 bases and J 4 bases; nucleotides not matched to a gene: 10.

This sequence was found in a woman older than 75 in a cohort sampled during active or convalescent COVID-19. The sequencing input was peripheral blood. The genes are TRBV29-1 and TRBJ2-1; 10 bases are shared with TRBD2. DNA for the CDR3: TGCAGCGCCAAGTCTGGGACTAGCGAATACAATGAGCAGTTCTTC. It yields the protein CSAKSGTSEYNEQFF.